The TCR beta chain described here comes from a study of shared T cell receptors in the human thymus (dated by TCRdb to about 2021). In the study overall: The study investigated the way shared, self-reactive T-cell receptor alpha chains are produced in the human thymus.

Libraries were constructed by the immunoSEQ multiplex PCR assay. TCRdb took over this immuneACCESS table, retaining in-frame rearrangements with V and J assigned. Such tables are incomplete; in checked studies, under half of the missing clones stem from an unresolved V gene, and the remainder is unexplained. For this sample there are about 660,000 clones; around 87% appear just once. The ten largest clones take up just under 0.0095% of the sample. The trim is 1 base for V and 7 bases for J, with a gap of 16 bases between the germline ends. In the germline V gene, CDR1 corresponds to SGHTA and CDR2 to FQGNSA. The CDR3 contains 15 residues, cysteine and phenylalanine counted. Just CDR3 DNA is preserved here, 45 bases in frame from base 1. In regard to this clone: The clone's antigen remains unknown. Qualities for individual bases were not recorded, and no much larger clone is one base off.

Another study also made use of these data, one on human thymus T cells. Reported in the second study: Donors were immunologically healthy infants undergoing open corrective cardiac surgery for congenital heart defects in Finland. Thymus tissue was obtained as surgical resects removed during corrective cardiac surgery. V and J gene segment usage appeared biased in both thymic and peripheral blood repertoires. The related research found that thymic TCR repertoires overlapped highly between unrelated individuals. The study characterized TCR alpha and beta repertoires from fewer than 10 infant thymus samples and a few related peripheral blood samples. The cohort included six male and a couple of female infants, with donor ages spanning 7 to 244 days. After being mechanically released from the tissue, thymocytes were kept at -70 degrees C in pellets of about 10-33 million cells. A QIAsymphony instrument was used to extract genomic DNA from the frozen cell pellets. The immunoSEQ multiplex PCR assay was used to amplify the TCRB and TCRAD loci from a standardized quantity of quality-controlled genomic DNA. The V(D)J region was spanned by amplicons of a length sufficient to cover the CDR3 and to identify V and J genes. The commercial immunoSEQ service was used to sequence amplicons on an Illumina platform. Primer bias and sequencing errors were corrected as previously described, and TCRAD and TCRB were defined on the basis of the IMGT database. The repertoires were analysed using immunoSEQ Analyzer 3.0 and VDJTools for basic statistics, V/J segment usage, diversity estimates, rarefaction and pairwise overlap. To estimate diversity, the Chao1, ChaoE, Efron-Thisted, Shannon and inverse Simpson indices were applied, and diversity was also estimated on datasets down-sampled to the smallest sample. For repertoire overlap, CDR3 nucleotide sequence, V gene and J gene had to match strictly, and clustering was done by Jaccard-based multidimensional scaling. On average, roughly 850,000 unique TCRB clonotypes were obtained from thymus samples, compared with 80,000 to 85,000 from blood samples.

Sequencing used thymocytes. The chain is encoded by TRBV7-2 joined to TRBJ1-2; the D gene assignment is ambiguous. The sequence was collected from a boy less than two years old with a congenital heart defect. Donor details come from another sample of the same person, matched by shared clones. The nucleotide sequence is given as TGTGCCAGCAGCTTAGATCCCAAAGGAGGTGGTGGCTACACCTTC. It encodes CASSLDPKGGGGYTF.